One T cell receptor beta chain is described in this entry. V shed 0 bases, J shed 5 bases, and the junction held 4 bases outside the gene matches. Germline CDR1 and CDR2: SQVTM and ANQGSEA. This CDR3 has 13 residues. PCR used 60 Vbeta primers and 13 Jbeta primers. Profiled with immunoSEQ multiplex PCR; TCRdb holds only in-frame clones, not every one. The table records about 230,000 clones, around four fifths of them present only once. This record belongs to a study of cytomegalovirus exposure and HLA in healthy donors. The sample comprised PBMCs. The chain is built from TRBV29-1 and TRBJ2-7; 7 bases match TRBD1. The clonotype comes from a woman aged 55-70 years in good health and CMV-seropositive. The CDR3 reads CSVEDQGDHEQYF. The CDR3 region has the DNA TGCAGCGTTGAAGATCAGGGGGACCACGAGCAGTACTTC.